These 23 T cell receptor beta chains came from one sample sequenced in a study of shared clonotypes between healthy human individuals. TCRdb keeps only in-frame clones here, not all; method: immunoSEQ multiplex PCR. The data hold hundreds of thousands of clones, with 90% to 97% observed a single time. Material for sequencing was naive CD4+ T cells sorted from blood. Subset indicated: CD45RA+ positively selected. Receptor source: a woman aged 30 to 39 in good health.

This clone was recorded once. The genes are TRBV19 and TRBJ2-5; TRBD1 is a possible D gene (6 bases). The J call is doubtful: the DNA matches TRBJ2-7 better. The CDR3 extends over 14 amino acids. Germline-derived CDR1 and CDR2 are LNHDA and SQIVND (reference sequence). The CDR3 loop reads CASSARGKAYEQYF. The CDR3 coding sequence is TGTGCCAGTAGTGCCAGGGGAAAGGCCTACGAGCAGTACTTC.

The chain couples TRBV6-1 to TRBJ1-4; D call uncertain. Trimming left V 6 bases short and J 0 bases short, with 8 bases between. Per the germline V gene, CDR1 is MNHNS and CDR2 is SASEGT. The length of the CDR3 is 14 residues. The CDR3 DNA is TGTGCCAGCAGCCCCCTCTCAACTAATGAAAAACTGTTTTTT. This gives the protein CASSPLSTNEKLFF.

The genes are TRBV5-4 and TRBJ2-2, with TRBD1 matching 8 bases. From germline, CDR1 is SGHNT and CDR2 YYREEE (reference sequence). Losses at the gene ends were 1 base for V and 3 bases for J; bases not matched to a gene: 5. The CDR3 is 16 amino acids. The CDR3 here is CASSLIVTGDTGELFF. CDR3 nucleotide sequence: TGTGCCAGCAGCTTGATCGTGACAGGGGACACCGGGGAGCTGTTTTTT. Combining the CDR3 with reference TRBV5-4 and TRBJ2-2 gives the whole variable domain ETGVTQSPTHLIKTRGQQVTLRCSSQSGHNTVSWYQQALGQGPQFIFQYYREEENGRGNFPPRFSGLQFPNYSSELNVNALELDDSALYLCASSLIVTGDTGELFFGEGSRLTVL.

A single count supports this clone. The chain combines TRBV7-9 with TRBJ2-1; 8 nucleotides match TRBD2. The CDR3 is made up of 17 amino acids. V shed 4 bases and J 5 bases; nucleotides not matched to a gene: 13. The germline gives CDR1 SEHNR, CDR2 FQNEAQ (reference sequence). The CDR3 protein is CASSYNTGLADDNEQFF. The DNA of the CDR3 is TGTGCCAGCAGCTACAACACAGGACTAGCCGACGACAATGAGCAGTTCTTC. Full variable domain (rest looked up from reference TRBV7-9 and TRBJ2-1): DTGVSQNPRHKITKRGQNVTFRCDPISEHNRLYWYRQTLGQGPEFLTYFQNEAQLEKSRLLSDRFSAERPKGSFSTLEIQRTEQGDSAMYLCASSYNTGLADDNEQFFGPGTRLTVL.

J is TRBJ2-3 and V is TRBV4-1, with D perhaps matching TRBD1 (5 bases). V gave up 4 bases and J gave up 2 bases, with 10 bases separating them. Germline values: CDR1 MGHRA, CDR2 YSYEKL. The CDR3 sequence is 14 residues long. CDR3 residues: CASSPQTATDTQYF. CDR3 nucleotide sequence: TGCGCCAGCAGCCCCCAGACAGCCACAGATACGCAGTATTTT.

The chain combines TRBV27 with TRBJ1-1; the D gene is possibly TRBD1 (6 bases). Germline V gives CDR1 MNHEY, CDR2 SMNVEV (reference sequence). This CDR3 spans 14 amino acids. Between the trimmed V and J ends, which lost 2 bases and 5 bases, there was a span of 12 bases. In nucleotides, the CDR3 is TGTGCCAGCAGTTTAGGGGGGCTACCAACTGAAGCTTTCTTT. It codes for CASSLGGLPTEAFF.

The chain links TRBV5-1 to TRBJ1-2; D not certain. V was trimmed by 6 bases and J by 2 bases, leaving 11 bases between them. This CDR3 has 13 residues. Germline CDR1 reads SGHRS; CDR2 reads YFSETQ. CDR3 region: CASKADGNYGYTF. CDR3 nucleotide sequence: TGCGCCAGCAAGGCCGACGGGAACTATGGCTACACCTTC.

The chain links TRBV29-1 to TRBJ2-7; D may be TRBD1 or TRBD2 (5 bases each). The CDR3 consists of 14 residues. With 7 bases removed from V and 1 base from J, the gap between germline ends came to 17 bases. Germline CDR1 reads SQVTM; CDR2 reads ANQGSEA. CDR3 protein: CSARLHGGSYEQYF. The CDR3 DNA reads TGCAGCGCCCGGTTGCATGGGGGATCCTACGAGCAGTACTTC.

V usage is TRBV5-4 and J usage is TRBJ1-1; a possible D gene is TRBD1 (5 bases). Germline V gene data show CDR1 as SGHNT and CDR2 as YYREEE (reference sequence). The CDR3 runs 11 residues. V was shortened by 8 bases and J by 1 base, with 6 bases between the two germline ends. In DNA form, the CDR3 reads TGTGCCAGTACAGGGAACACTGAAGCTTTCTTT. Protein: CASTGNTEAFF.

Remarks on this clone: The same CDR3 can be traced to other DNA sequences in this sample. The gene calls are TRBV28 and TRBJ2-7; TRBD1 matches at 7 bases. V gave up 6 bases and J gave up 1 base; unmatched junction bases: 6. The CDR3 is 14 residues long. The germline V gene encodes CDR1 MDHEN and CDR2 SYDVKM. DNA of the CDR3: TGTGCCAGCAGCTCCCCGGGACAGTCCTACGAGCAGTACTTC. Translation gives CASSSPGQSYEQYF.

V is TRBV10-2 and J is TRBJ2-7; TRBD1 matches at 10 bases. This CDR3 has 17 amino acids. V dropped 7 bases and J dropped 0; count of bases not matched to a gene: 12. In germline, CDR1 is WSHSY, CDR2 SAAADI. The CDR3 region has the DNA TGCGCCAGCACTATGGGACAGGGGCACCGCTACTCCTACGAGCAGTACTTC. This sequence encodes CASTMGQGHRYSYEQYF.

This chain uses TRBV19 with TRBJ1-2; TRBD1 aligns across 7 bases. Germline V gene lookup returns CDR1 LNHDA and CDR2 SQIVND (reference sequence). This CDR3 spans 13 amino acids. V dropped 6 bases and J dropped 8; count of bases not matched to a gene: 9. CDR3 region: CASRAAGTVGYTF. The CDR3, as DNA: TGTGCCAGTAGAGCAGCCGGGACAGTAGGCTACACCTTC.

The chain has TRBV7-6 and TRBJ2-1; 9 positions agree with TRBD2. The germline V gene has CDR1 SGHVS and CDR2 FNYEAQ. The CDR3 sequence is 15 residues long. V was clipped by 2 bases and J by 5 bases; unmatched bases: 4. Here the CDR3 reads CASSLIAGVNNEQFF. In nucleotides, the CDR3 is TGTGCCAGCAGCTTAATAGCGGGAGTAAACAATGAGCAGTTCTTC.

The chain links TRBV7-7 to TRBJ2-7; possible D gene TRBD1, 6 bases. The CDR3 has 13 residues. V was pared by 5 bases and J by 7 bases, with 15 bases between. Looked up from germline, CDR1 is SSHAT and CDR2 is FNYEAQ (reference sequence). The CDR3: CASSARQAGEQYF. The CDR3 DNA reads TGTGCCAGCAGCGCCCGACAGGCAGGGGAGCAGTACTTC.

The CDR3 loop is CASRLAGIAKNIQYF. The CDR3, as DNA: TGCGCCAGCAGGCTAGCGGGAATAGCCAAAAACATTCAGTACTTC. The chain has TRBV10-2 and TRBJ2-4, with 9 bases matching TRBD2. Germline loops: CDR1 WSHSY, CDR2 SAAADI. This CDR3 contains 15 residues. The ends lost 6 bases at V and 0 bases at J; junction bases unmatched: 3.

J is TRBJ2-3 and V is TRBV5-1; D unresolved. Between the trimmed V and J ends, which lost 4 bases and 4 bases, there was a span of 13 bases. The CDR3 loop spans 14 amino acids. Germline V gives CDR1 SGHRS, CDR2 YFSETQ. CDR3 sequence: CASSPQIAPDTQYF. The CDR3 DNA is TGCGCCAGCAGCCCGCAGATCGCCCCAGATACGCAGTATTTT.

The rearrangement joins TRBV29-1 to TRBJ1-3, with D maybe TRBD1 (6 bases). The CDR3 loop spans 13 amino acids. CDR1 and CDR2 (germline): SQVTM, ANQGSEA. Trimming cost V 5 bases and J 1 base, with 9 bases left between them. CDR3 region: CSVSDSSGNTIYF. In DNA, the CDR3 is TGCAGCGTTTCGGACAGTTCTGGAAACACCATATATTTT.

J is TRBJ2-7 and V is TRBV19, with 8 bases aligning to TRBD1. Germline V gene lookup returns CDR1 LNHDA and CDR2 SQIVND (reference sequence). The ends lost 8 bases at V and 2 bases at J; junction bases unmatched: 5. This CDR3 region has 13 residues. The CDR3 sequence: CASGTGLTYEQYF. As DNA, the CDR3 is TGTGCCAGTGGGACAGGTTTAACCTACGAGCAGTACTTC.

CDR3 sequence reads: CSAGGLAGETQYF. CDR3 DNA sequence: TGCAGCGCTGGGGGACTAGCTGGGGAGACCCAGTACTTC. The V and J genes are TRBV29-1 and TRBJ2-5; 9 bases are a match to TRBD2. V shed 7 bases, J shed 5 bases, and the junction held 8 bases outside the gene matches. The CDR3 covers 13 residues. Germline-derived CDR1 and CDR2 are SQVTM and ANQGSEA. The full variable domain, with the rest looked up from reference TRBV29-1 and TRBJ2-5, is SAVISQKPSRDICQRGTSLTIQCQVDSQVTMMFWYRQQPGQSLTLIATANQGSEATYESGFVIDKFPISRPNLTFSTLTVSNMSPEDSSIYLCSAGGLAGETQYFGPGTRLLVL.

The rearrangement links TRBV7-2 to TRBJ2-7; D remains unclear. The ends were cut back, 1 base at V and 2 bases at J, with 6 bases in the middle. Germline CDR1 reads SGHTA; CDR2 reads FQGNSA. The CDR3 runs 13 residues. DNA of the CDR3: TGTGCCAGCAGCTTAGACATACCCTACGAGCAGTACTTC. It specifies CASSLDIPYEQYF.

This chain connects TRBV7-2 to TRBJ2-1; 10 bases line up with TRBD1. The CDR3 consists of 15 residues. The germline CDR1 and CDR2 sequences are SGHTA and FQGNSA. With 5 bases clipped from V and 9 bases from J, the junction kept 10 bases outside the gene matches. CDR3 DNA sequence: TGTGCCAGCAGCACGGGACAGGGGATAAGGGGTGAGCAGTTCTTC. The encoded protein is CASSTGQGIRGEQFF.

V and J are TRBV6-6 and TRBJ2-5, with D uncertain. Gene TRBJ2-7 matches the end of the DNA better, so the J call may be wrong. Germline CDR1 MNHNY, CDR2 SVGAGI (reference sequence). The CDR3 is 14 residues long. CDR3 protein: CASSPPGMQYEQYF. The CDR3 region has the DNA TGTGCCAGCAGTCCCCCTGGAATGCAGTACGAGCAGTACTTC.

This chain connects TRBV6-5 to TRBJ1-1, with unresolved D. This CDR3 region has 15 residues. The V and J ends lost 5 bases and 0 bases respectively, with 13 bases between them. Germline lookup yields CDR1 MNHEY and CDR2 SVGAGI. In DNA, the CDR3 is TGTGCCAGCAGTCCCCCAGGCGTAATGAACACTGAAGCTTTCTTT. This gives the protein CASSPPGVMNTEAFF.